The 13 T cell receptor beta chains presented below share a single source sample, sequenced in a study of regulatory dendritic cells for organ transplantation (dated by TCRdb to 2017 to 2019). Library method: the immunoSEQ multiplex PCR assay. TCRdb took over this immuneACCESS table, retaining in-frame rearrangements with V and J assigned. Such tables are incomplete; in checked studies, under half of the missing clones stem from an unresolved V gene, and the remainder is unexplained. The sample table lists about 30,000 clones, around 84% of them with a count of one. The leading ten clones occupy roughly 0.1% of the sample. Sequencing was carried out using naive CD4+ T cells from blood. What the cell subset or site label conveys for this sample: CD45RA+ naive T cells. These receptors came from a human donor in good health.

This chain joins TRBV9 and TRBJ2-1, with 10 positions matching TRBD2. CDR3 length: 15 amino acids. The germline V gene encodes CDR1 SGDLS and CDR2 YYNGEE. V was clipped by 0 bases and J by 10 bases; unmatched bases: 7. In DNA form, the CDR3 reads TGTGCCAGCAGCGTAGAGGATAGCGGGGGGCACGAGCAGTTCTTC. It yields the protein CASSVEDSGGHEQFF.

The chain is built from TRBV15 and TRBJ2-5, with D perhaps matching TRBD2 (6 bases). V dropped 3 bases and J dropped 0 bases, with 8 bases sitting between them. The CDR3 totals 14 residues. CDR1 and CDR2 (germline): LNHNV, YYDKDF (reference sequence). The CDR3 here is CATSSRDYQETQYF. The CDR3 DNA sequence: TGTGCCACCAGCAGTCGGGACTACCAAGAGACCCAGTACTTC.

This clone was counted between two and nine times. V gene TRBV6-5 combines with J gene TRBJ2-7; D unresolved. CDR3 length equals 12 residues. The ends were cut back, 6 bases at V and 7 bases at J, with 13 bases in the middle. CDR1 is MNHEY and CDR2 is SVGAGI in the germline V gene. For the CDR3, the DNA is TGTGCCAGCAGAGTAGTACCCGGGGAGCAGTACTTC. Translation: CASRVVPGEQYF.

V and J are TRBV5-1 and TRBJ1-5, with D possibly TRBD1 on 6 matching bases. V was cut by 4 bases and J by 7 bases, with 12 bases left in between. The CDR3 contains 13 residues. Germline V gives CDR1 SGHRS, CDR2 YFSETQ. The CDR3 loop reads CASSTLQGQPQHF. CDR3 DNA sequence: TGCGCCAGCAGCACTTTGCAGGGGCAGCCCCAGCATTTT.

The rearrangement links TRBV6-6 to TRBJ2-7; 10 nucleotides align to TRBD1. CDR1 is MNHNY, CDR2 SVGAGI, per germline (reference sequence). V dropped 6 bases and J dropped 3; count of bases not matched to a gene: 8. The CDR3 is 15 residues long. The CDR3 nucleotides are TGTGCCAGCAGATGGACAGGGGGGGTGAACTACGAGCAGTACTTC. Translating gives CASRWTGGVNYEQYF.

The count of this clone is one. The gene calls are TRBV6-5 and TRBJ1-6; no clear D gene. Germline loops: CDR1 MNHEY, CDR2 SVGAGI. V lost 5 bases to trimming and J lost 0 bases, with 8 bases between them. The CDR3 is made up of 15 amino acids. The CDR3 is CASSVESSYNSPLHF. CDR3 bases: TGTGCCAGCAGTGTAGAGAGCTCCTATAATTCACCCCTCCACTTT.

The chain combines TRBV5-1 with TRBJ2-2; 7 nucleotides agree with TRBD2. This CDR3 contains 16 residues. Germline CDR1 and CDR2: SGHRS and YFSETQ. Unmatched junction bases numbered 8, after V lost 1 base and J lost 5 bases. For the CDR3, the DNA is TGCGCCAGCAGCTTGAGGCCCAGCGGGGAGACCGGGGAGCTGTTTTTT. Its protein is CASSLRPSGETGELFF.

The chain couples TRBV11-1 to TRBJ1-2, with a possible D match to TRBD1 (5 bases). The CDR3 is 14 residues long. The V gene lost 1 base and the J gene lost 6 bases, with 12 bases spanning the gap. Germline values: CDR1 SGHAT, CDR2 FQDESV (reference sequence). The CDR3 DNA follows: TGTGCCAGCAGCTTAGATCCAGGGAACCATGGCTACACCTTC. Translating it yields CASSLDPGNHGYTF.

This chain joins TRBV6-5 and TRBJ2-7, with a weak D call TRBD1 (5 bases). The CDR3 spans 15 residues. The V gene lost 5 bases and the J gene lost 0 bases, with 14 bases spanning the gap. The germline V gene has CDR1 MNHEY and CDR2 SVGAGI. The CDR3 DNA sequence: TGTGCCAGCAGTGGCCGAGACAGCCTCTCCTACGAGCAGTACTTC. Its translation is CASSGRDSLSYEQYF.

The J gene is TRBJ2-7, the V gene TRBV5-4; weak D call: TRBD1 (5 bases). The CDR3 loop spans 15 amino acids. V lost 4 bases to trimming and J lost 6 bases, with 20 bases between them. Germline V lookup: CDR1 SGHNT, CDR2 YYREEE (reference sequence). The CDR3 sequence is CASSLPRLGHGEQYF. The DNA of the CDR3 is TGTGCCAGCAGCCTGCCCCGGCTGGGGCATGGCGAGCAGTACTTC.

The chain recombines TRBV19 with TRBJ2-2; tentatively, D is TRBD2 (7 bases). The CDR3 is 15 amino acids. The V gene's germline CDR1 is LNHDA and CDR2 SQIVND (reference sequence). The germline V and J ends were trimmed by 5 bases and 1 base, with 11 bases remaining between them. CDR3 sequence: CASSWGGRNTGELFF. Here the CDR3 DNA reads TGTGCCAGTAGTTGGGGGGGGCGGAACACCGGGGAGCTGTTTTTT.

This clone was seen a single time. The V and J genes are TRBV10-3 and TRBJ1-2, with D uncertain. Trimming removed 2 bases from V and 2 bases from J, with 12 bases in between. This CDR3 spans 15 amino acids. Germline CDR1 is ENHRY and CDR2 is SYGVKD. The CDR3 here is CAISEPREGNYGYTF. CDR3 sequence (DNA): TGTGCCATCAGTGAGCCGAGGGAGGGAAACTATGGCTACACCTTC.

Here the CDR3 DNA reads TGTGCCAGCAGCCAAATTGACACCCACACCGGGGAGCTGTTTTTT. This codes for CASSQIDTHTGELFF. The chain uses TRBV4-2 and TRBJ2-2; D unresolved. Germline assignment: CDR1 LGHNA and CDR2 YNFKEQ. Trimming removed 2 bases at V and 3 bases at J, with 10 bases between. CDR3 size: 15 residues.